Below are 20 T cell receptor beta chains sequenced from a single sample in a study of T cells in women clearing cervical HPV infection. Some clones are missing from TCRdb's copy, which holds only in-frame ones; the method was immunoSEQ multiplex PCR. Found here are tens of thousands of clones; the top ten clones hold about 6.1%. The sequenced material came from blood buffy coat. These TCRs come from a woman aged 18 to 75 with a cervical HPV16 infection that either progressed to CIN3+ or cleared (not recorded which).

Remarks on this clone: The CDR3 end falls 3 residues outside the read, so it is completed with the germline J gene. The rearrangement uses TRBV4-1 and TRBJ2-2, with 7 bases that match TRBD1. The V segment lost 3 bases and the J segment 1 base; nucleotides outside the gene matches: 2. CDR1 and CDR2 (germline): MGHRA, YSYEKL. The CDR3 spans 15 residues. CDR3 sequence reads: CASSQRQGNTGELFF. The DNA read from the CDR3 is TGCGCCAGCAGCCAGAGACAGGGGAACACCGGGGAG.

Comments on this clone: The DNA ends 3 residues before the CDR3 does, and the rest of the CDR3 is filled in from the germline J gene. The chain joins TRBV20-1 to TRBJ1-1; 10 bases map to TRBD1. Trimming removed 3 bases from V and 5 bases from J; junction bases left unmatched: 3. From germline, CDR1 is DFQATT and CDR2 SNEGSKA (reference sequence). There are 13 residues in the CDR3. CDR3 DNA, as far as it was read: TGCAGTGCTAGGACAGGGGGCGTAACTGAA. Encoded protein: CSARTGGVTE. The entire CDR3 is CSARTGGVTEAFF.

Incomplete CDR3 DNA: TGTGCCAGCAGTTTAGGTGGCACCGGCACAGATACG. It encodes CASSLGGTGTDT. The CDR3 in its entirety is CASSLGGTGTDTQYF. This sequence joins TRBV12-3 or TRBV12-4 and TRBJ2-3; no clear D. The read terminates 3 residues before the CDR3 end, so the remaining end is supplied by the germline J gene. V dropped 1 base and J dropped 1 base, with 9 bases sitting between them. CDR3 size: 15 residues.

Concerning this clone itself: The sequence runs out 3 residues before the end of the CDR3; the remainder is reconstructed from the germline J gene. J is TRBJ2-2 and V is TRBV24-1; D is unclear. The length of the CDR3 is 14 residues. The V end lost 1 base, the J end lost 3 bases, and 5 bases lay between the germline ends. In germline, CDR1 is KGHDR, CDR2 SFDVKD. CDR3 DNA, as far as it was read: TGTGCCACCAGTGATTTAAGGGACACCGGGGAG. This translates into CATSDLRDTGE. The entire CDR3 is CATSDLRDTGELFF.

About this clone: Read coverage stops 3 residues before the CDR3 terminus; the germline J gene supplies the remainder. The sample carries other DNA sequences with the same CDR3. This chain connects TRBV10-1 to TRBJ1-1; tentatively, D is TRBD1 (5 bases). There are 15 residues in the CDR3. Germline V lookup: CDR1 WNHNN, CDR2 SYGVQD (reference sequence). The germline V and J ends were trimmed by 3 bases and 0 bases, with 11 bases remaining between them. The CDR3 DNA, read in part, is TGCGCCAGCAGTGACTCCACAGGTATGAACACTGAA. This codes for CASSDSTGMNTE. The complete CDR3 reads CASSDSTGMNTEAFF.

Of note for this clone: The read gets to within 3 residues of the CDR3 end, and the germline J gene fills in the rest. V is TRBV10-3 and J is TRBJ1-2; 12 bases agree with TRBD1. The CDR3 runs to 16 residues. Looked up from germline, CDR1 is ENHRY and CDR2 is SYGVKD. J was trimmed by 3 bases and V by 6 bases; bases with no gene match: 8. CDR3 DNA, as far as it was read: TGTGCCATCAGACCGGGACAGGGGGCGGGCGACTATGGC. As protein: CAIRPGQGAGDYG. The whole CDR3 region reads CAIRPGQGAGDYGYTF.

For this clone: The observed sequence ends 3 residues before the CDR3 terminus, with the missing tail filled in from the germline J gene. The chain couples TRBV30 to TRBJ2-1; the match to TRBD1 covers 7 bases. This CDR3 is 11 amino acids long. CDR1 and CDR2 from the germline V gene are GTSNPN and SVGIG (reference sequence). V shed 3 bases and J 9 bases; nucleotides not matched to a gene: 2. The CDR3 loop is CAWRTGSEQFF. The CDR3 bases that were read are TGTGCCTGGAGGACAGGGAGTGAG.

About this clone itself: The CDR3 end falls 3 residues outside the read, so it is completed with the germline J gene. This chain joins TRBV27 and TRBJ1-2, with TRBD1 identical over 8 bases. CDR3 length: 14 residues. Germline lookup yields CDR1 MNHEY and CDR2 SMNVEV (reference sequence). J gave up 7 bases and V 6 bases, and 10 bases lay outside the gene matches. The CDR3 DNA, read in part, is TGTGCCAGCAGCAGGGACAGGCGGACAGGTGGC. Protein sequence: CASSRDRRTGG. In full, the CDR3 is CASSRDRRTGGYTF.

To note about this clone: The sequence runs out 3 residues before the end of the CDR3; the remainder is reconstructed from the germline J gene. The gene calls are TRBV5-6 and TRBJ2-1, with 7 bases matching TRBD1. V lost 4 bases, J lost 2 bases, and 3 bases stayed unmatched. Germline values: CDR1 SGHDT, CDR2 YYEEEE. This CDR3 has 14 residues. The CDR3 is CASSLDRPYNEQFF. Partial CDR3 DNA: TGTGCCAGCAGCCTGGACAGGCCCTACAATGAG.

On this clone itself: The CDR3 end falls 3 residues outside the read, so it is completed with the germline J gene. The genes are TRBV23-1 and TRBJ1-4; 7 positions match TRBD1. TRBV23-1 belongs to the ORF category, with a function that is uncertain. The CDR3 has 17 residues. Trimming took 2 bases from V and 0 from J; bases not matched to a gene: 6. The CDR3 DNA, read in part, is TGCGCCAGCAGTCAACGGGACAGCCCTTCAACTAATGAAAAA. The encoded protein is CASSQRDSPSTNEK. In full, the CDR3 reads CASSQRDSPSTNEKLFF.

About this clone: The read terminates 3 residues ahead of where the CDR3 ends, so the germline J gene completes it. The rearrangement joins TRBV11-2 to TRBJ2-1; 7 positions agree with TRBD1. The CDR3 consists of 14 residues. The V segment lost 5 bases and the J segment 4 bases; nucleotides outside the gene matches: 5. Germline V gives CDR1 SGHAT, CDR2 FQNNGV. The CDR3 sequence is CASSRPGQYNEQFF. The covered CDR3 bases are TGTGCCAGCAGCCGTCCGGGACAGTACAATGAG.

The sequenced CDR3 bases are TGTGCCAGCAGTCCGGGTTTTGATTCACCC. As protein: CASSPGFDSP. The full-length CDR3 reads as CASSPGFDSPLHF. The chain recombines TRBV7-9 with TRBJ1-6; D is unresolved. The read falls 3 residues short of the CDR3 end, and the missing part is taken from the germline J gene. With 6 bases removed from V and 8 bases from J, the gap between germline ends came to 11 bases. In germline, CDR1 is SEHNR, CDR2 FQNEAQ (reference sequence). The CDR3 is 13 residues long.

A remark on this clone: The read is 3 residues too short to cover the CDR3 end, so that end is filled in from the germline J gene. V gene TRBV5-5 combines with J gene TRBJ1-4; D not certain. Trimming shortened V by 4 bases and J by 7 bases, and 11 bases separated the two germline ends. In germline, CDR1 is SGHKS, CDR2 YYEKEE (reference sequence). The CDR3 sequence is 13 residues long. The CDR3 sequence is CASSTRALEKLFF. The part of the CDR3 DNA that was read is TGTGCCAGCAGCACGAGGGCACTTGAAAAA. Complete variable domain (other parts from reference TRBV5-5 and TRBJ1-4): DAGVTQSPTHLIKTRGQQVTLRCSPISGHKSVSWYQQVLGQGPQFIFQYYEKEERGRGNFPDRFSARQFPNYSSELNVNALLLGDSALYLCASSTRALEKLFFGSGTQLSVL.

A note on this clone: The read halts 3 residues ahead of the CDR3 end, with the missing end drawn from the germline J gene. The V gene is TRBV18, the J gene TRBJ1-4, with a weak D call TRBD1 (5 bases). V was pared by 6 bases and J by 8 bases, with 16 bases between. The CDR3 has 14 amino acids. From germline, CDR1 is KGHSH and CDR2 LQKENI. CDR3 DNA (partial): TGTGCCAGCTCCCAGGGTGCCGGGAGAGAAAAA. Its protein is CASSQGAGREK. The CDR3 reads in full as CASSQGAGREKLFF.

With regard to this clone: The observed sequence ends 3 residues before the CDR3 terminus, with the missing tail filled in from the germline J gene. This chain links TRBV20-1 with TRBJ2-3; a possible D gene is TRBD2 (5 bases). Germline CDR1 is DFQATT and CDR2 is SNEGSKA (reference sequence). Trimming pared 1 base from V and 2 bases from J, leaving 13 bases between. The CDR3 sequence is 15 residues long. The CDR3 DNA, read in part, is TGCAGTGCTAGAGCCCCGGCTAGCTACACAGATACG. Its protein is CSARAPASYTDT. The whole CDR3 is CSARAPASYTDTQYF.

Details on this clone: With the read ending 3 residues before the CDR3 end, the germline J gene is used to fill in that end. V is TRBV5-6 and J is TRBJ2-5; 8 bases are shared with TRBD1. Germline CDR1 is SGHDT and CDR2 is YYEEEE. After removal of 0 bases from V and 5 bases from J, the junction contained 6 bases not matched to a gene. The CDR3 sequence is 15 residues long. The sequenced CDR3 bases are TGTGCCAGCAGCTTGGTCTCAGGGGGCCGGGAGACC. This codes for CASSLVSGGRET. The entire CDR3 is CASSLVSGGRETQYF.

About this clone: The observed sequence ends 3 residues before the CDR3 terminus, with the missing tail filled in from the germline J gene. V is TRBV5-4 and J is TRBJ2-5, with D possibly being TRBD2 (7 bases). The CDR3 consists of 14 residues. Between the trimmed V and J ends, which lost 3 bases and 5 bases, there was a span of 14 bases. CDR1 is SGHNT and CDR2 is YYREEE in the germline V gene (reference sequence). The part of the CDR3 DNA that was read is TGTGCCAGCAGCTCGAACAGGGAGGGGGAGACC. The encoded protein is CASSSNREGET. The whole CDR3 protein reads CASSSNREGETQYF.

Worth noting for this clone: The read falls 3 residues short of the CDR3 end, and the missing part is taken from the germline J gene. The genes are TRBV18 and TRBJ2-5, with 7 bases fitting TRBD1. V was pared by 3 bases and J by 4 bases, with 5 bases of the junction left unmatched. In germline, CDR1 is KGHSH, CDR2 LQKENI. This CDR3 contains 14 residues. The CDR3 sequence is CASSPMTGRETQYF. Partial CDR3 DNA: TGTGCCAGCTCACCTATGACAGGGCGAGAGACC.

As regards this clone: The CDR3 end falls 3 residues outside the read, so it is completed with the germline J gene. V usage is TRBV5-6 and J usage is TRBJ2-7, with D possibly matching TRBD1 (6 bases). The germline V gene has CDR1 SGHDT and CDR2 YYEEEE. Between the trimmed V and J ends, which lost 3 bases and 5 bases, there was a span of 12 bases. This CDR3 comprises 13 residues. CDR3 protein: CASSYIQGDEQYF. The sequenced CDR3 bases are TGTGCCAGCAGCTATATACAGGGAGACGAG.

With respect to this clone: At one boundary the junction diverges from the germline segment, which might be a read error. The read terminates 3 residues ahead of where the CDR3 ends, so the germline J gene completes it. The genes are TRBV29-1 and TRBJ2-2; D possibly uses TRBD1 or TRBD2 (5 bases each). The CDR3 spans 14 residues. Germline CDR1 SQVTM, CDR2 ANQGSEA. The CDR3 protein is CSVRARGNAGELFF. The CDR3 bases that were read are TGCAGCGTCAGGGCTCGAGGGAACGCCGGGGAG.